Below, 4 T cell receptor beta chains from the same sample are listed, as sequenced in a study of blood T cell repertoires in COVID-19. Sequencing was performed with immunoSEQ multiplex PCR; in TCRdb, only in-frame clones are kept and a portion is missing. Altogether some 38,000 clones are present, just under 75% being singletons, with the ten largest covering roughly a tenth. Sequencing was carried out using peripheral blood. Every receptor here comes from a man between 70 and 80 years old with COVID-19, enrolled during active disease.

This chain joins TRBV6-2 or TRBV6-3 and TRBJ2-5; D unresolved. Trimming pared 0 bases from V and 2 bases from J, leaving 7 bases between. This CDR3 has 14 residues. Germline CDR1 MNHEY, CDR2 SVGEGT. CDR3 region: CASSYSQVQETQYF. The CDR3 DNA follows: TGTGCCAGCAGTTACTCGCAGGTACAAGAGACCCAGTACTTC.

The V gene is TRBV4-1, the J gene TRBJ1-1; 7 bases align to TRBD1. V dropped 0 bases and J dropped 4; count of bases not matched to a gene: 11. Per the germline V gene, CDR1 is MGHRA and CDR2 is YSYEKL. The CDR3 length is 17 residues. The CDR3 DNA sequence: TGCGCCAGCAGCCAAGATGAAACCAGGGGGTTAGGCACTGAAGCTTTCTTT. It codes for CASSQDETRGLGTEAFF.

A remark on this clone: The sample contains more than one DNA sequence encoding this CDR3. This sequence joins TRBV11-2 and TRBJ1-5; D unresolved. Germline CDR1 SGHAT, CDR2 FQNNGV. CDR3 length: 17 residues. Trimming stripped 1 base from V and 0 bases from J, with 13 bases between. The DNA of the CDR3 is TGTGCCAGCAGCTTAGGTACGGGGATCGATAGCAATCAGCCCCAGCATTTT. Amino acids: CASSLGTGIDSNQPQHF.

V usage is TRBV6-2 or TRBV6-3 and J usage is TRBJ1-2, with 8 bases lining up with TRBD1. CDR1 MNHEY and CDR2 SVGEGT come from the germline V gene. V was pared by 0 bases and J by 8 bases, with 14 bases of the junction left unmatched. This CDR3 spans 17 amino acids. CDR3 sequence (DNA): TGTGCCAGCAGTTACTCTGTCCAGGGGGCGTACGGGAGAGGCTACACCTTC. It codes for CASSYSVQGAYGRGYTF.